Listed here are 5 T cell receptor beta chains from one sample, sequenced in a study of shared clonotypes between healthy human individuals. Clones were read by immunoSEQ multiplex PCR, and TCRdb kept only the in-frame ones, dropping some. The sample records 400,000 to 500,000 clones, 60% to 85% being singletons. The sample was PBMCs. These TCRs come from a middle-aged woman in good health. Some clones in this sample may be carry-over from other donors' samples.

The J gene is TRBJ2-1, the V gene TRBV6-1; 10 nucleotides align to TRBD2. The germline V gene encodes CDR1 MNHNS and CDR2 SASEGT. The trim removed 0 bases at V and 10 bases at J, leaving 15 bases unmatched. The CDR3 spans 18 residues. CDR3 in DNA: TGTGCCAGCAGTGAAGCGGGCCCAGCGGGAGGGCCAGGAGGGGAGCAGTTCTTC. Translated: CASSEAGPAGGPGGEQFF.

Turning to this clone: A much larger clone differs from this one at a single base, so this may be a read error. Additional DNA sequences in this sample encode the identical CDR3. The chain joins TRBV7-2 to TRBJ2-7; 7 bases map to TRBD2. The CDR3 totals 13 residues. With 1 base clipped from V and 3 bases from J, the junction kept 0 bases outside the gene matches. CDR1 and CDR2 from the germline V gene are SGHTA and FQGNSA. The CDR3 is CASSLGGGYEQYF. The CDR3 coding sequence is TGTGCCAGCAGCTTAGGGGGGGGCTACGAGCAGTACTTC.

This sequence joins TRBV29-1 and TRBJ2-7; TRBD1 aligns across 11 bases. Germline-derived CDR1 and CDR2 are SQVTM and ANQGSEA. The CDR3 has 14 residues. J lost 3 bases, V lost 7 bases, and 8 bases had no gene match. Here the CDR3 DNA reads TGCAGCGCTATACCCGGGACAGGGGGCTACGAGCAGTACTTC. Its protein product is CSAIPGTGGYEQYF.

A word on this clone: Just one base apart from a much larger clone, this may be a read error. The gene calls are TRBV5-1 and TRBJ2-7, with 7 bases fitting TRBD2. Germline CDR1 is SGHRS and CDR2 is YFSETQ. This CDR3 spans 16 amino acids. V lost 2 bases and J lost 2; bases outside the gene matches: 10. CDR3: CASSFYNGRSPYEQYF. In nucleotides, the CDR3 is TGCGCCAGCAGCTTCTATAACGGGAGGTCCCCCTACGAGCAGTACTTC.

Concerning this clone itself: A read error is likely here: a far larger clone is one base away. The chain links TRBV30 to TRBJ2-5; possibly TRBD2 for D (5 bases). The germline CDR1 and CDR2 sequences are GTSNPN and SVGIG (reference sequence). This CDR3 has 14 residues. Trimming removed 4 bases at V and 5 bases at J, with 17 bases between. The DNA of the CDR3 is TGTGCCTGGACTAGCAGGAGCTTTCAGGAGACCCAGTACTTC. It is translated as CAWTSRSFQETQYF.